The rows below give T cell receptor beta chains drawn from one sample of a study of cytomegalovirus exposure and HLA in healthy donors. Using immunoSEQ multiplex PCR, the repertoire was profiled, and TCRdb retains in-frame clones only, with some absent. The table lists more than 250,000 clones, 75% to 90% of them singletons. The material sequenced was PBMCs. The receptors come from a woman aged 25 to 39 in good health and CMV-seropositive. Each CDR3 is given with its conserved first and last residue. The order of the fields is clone size, J gene, D gene, V gene, CDR3 DNA, CDR3 protein. The D gene is left open where the match is weak. Rows give clone size only sometimes, using once, few, many, or a class for an expanded clone.

>-|TRBJ2-7|TRBD1|TRBV7-9
TGTGCCAGCAGCTTAAAGCCCCCCGGGACAGGGGACCACGAGCAGTACTTC
CASSLKPPGTGDHEQYF
>-|TRBJ1-4|TRBD1|TRBV6-1
TGTGCCAGCAGTCTCACCGGGACAGGGAATGAAAAACTGTTTTTT
CASSLTGTGNEKLFF
>few|TRBJ1-5|TRBD1|TRBV28
TGTGCCAGCAGACGAGGGGGCAGGTATCAGCCCCAGCATTTT
CASRRGGRYQPQHF
>once|TRBJ1-4|-|TRBV6-4
TGTGCCAGCAGTGGGGGGGGTTCTAATGAAAAACTGTTTTTT
CASSGGGSNEKLFF
>few|TRBJ1-2|-|TRBV4-3
TGCGCCAGCTCCACCTCCGGGACCGGCTATGGCTACACCTTC
CASSTSGTGYGYTF
>-|TRBJ2-2|-|TRBV4-3
TGCGCCAGCAGCCAAGCCCAGGGAGCCGGGGAGCTGTTTTTT
CASSQAQGAGELFF
>few|TRBJ1-5|-|TRBV4-2
TGTGCCAGCAGCCAAGCCTGGGACATCGATCAGCCCCAGCATTTT
CASSQAWDIDQPQHF
>few|TRBJ2-5|TRBD2|TRBV4-2
TGTGCCAGCAGCCCCATGACTAGCGGAGCGTACCAAGAGACCCAGTACTTC
CASSPMTSGAYQETQYF
>-|TRBJ1-2|-|TRBV5-4
TGTGCCAGCAGCCTCCCTGATTTCCAGGGTCCGGGGCAAAACTATGGCTACACCTTC
CASSLPDFQGPGQNYGYTF
>-|TRBJ1-1|TRBD1|TRBV11-2
TGTGCCAGCAGCTTAAGGGACAGGGGGTACTTGAACACTGAAGCTTTCTTT
CASSLRDRGYLNTEAFF
>-|TRBJ2-2|TRBD2|TRBV5-1
TGCGCCAGCAGCTTTAGCGGGAGGGGGAACACCGGGGAGCTGTTTTTT
CASSFSGRGNTGELFF
>-|TRBJ2-1|TRBD2|TRBV5-1
TGCGCCAGCAGCTCCCTTTTCCAGTCCACTAGCGGTTACAATGAGCAGTTCTTC
CASSSLFQSTSGYNEQFF
>-|TRBJ2-7|-|TRBV11-2
TGTGCCAGCAGCTTAGGACAAGACTACGAGCAGTACTTC
CASSLGQDYEQYF
>-|TRBJ2-7|TRBD2|TRBV5-1
TGCGCCAGCAGCTTTCCCCCAGCGGGGGGGCCAAACGAGCAGTACTTC
CASSFPPAGGPNEQYF
>few|TRBJ2-2|-|TRBV6-1
TGTGCCAGCAGGTCGGGGAACACCGGGGAGCTGTTTTTT
CASRSGNTGELFF
>-|TRBJ2-5|-|TRBV6-5
TGTGCCAGCAGTTTCGGGACCCAGTACTTC
CASSFGTQYF
>-|TRBJ1-6|TRBD1|TRBV2
TGTGCCAGCGGCAGGGGGAGCTCCTATAATTCACCCCTCCACTTT
CASGRGSSYNSPLHF
>-|TRBJ2-7|-|TRBV2
TGTGCCAGCAAAGTGGACAGCCCATACGAGCAGTACTTC
CASKVDSPYEQYF
>-|TRBJ2-1|-|TRBV5-1
TGCGCCAGCAGCTTAAGGAGGGGGGGCCCCTACAATGAGCAGTTCTTC
CASSLRRGGPYNEQFF
>-|TRBJ1-4|-|TRBV7-2
TGTGCCAGCAGCGTGTACAGAGATGAAAAACTGTTTTTT
CASSVYRDEKLFF